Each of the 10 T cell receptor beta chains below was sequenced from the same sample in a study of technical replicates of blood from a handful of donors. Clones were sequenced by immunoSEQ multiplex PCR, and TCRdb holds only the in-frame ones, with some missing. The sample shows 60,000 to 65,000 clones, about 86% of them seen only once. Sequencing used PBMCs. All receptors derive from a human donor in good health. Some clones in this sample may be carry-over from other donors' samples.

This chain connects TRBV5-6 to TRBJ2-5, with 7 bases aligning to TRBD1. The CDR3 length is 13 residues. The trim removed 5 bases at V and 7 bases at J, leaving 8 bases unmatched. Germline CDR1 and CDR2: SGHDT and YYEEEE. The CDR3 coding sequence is TGTGCCAGCAGTAGCCGACAGGGACGGACCCAGTACTTC. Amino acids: CASSSRQGRTQYF.

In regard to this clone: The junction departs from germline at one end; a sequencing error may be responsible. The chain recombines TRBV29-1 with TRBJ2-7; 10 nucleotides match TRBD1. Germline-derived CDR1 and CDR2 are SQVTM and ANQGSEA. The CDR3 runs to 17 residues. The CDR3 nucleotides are TGCAGCGTAGAAGGCTCCCAGGGACAGGGGACGACCTACGAGCAGTACTTC. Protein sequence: CSVEGSQGQGTTYEQYF.

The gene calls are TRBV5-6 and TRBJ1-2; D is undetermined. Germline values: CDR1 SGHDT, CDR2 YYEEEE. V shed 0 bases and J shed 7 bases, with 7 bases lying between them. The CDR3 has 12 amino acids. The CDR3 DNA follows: TGTGCCAGCAGCTTGGGTGCGATTGGCTACACCTTC. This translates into CASSLGAIGYTF.

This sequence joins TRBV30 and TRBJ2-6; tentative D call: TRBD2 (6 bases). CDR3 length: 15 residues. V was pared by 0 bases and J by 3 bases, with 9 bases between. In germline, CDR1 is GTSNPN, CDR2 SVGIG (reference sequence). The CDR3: CAWSVQGGGANVLTF. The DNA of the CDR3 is TGTGCCTGGAGTGTCCAGGGAGGTGGGGCCAACGTCCTGACTTTC.

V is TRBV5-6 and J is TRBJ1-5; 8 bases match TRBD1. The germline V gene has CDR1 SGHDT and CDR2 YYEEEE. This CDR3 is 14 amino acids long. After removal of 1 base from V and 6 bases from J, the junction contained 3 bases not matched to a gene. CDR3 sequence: CASSLTGGAQPQHF. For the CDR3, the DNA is TGTGCCAGCAGCTTGACAGGGGGGGCTCAGCCCCAGCATTTT. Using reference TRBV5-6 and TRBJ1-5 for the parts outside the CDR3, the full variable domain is DAGVTQSPTHLIKTRGQQVTLRCSPKSGHDTVSWYQQALGQGPQFIFQYYEEEERQRGNFPDRFSGHQFPNYSSELNVNALLLGDSALYLCASSLTGGAQPQHFGDGTRLSIL.

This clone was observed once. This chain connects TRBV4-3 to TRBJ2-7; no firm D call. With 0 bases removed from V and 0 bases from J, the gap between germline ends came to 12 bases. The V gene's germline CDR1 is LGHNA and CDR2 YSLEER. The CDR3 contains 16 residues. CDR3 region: CASSQDSIDGSYEQYF. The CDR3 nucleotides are TGCGCCAGCAGCCAAGATAGCATAGACGGCTCCTACGAGCAGTACTTC.

Here the CDR3 reads CASSPGGADTQYF. CDR3 DNA sequence: TGTGCCAGCAGCCCTGGGGGGGCAGATACGCAGTATTTT. V and J are TRBV7-3 and TRBJ2-3, with 7 positions matching TRBD2. Germline V gives CDR1 SGHTA, CDR2 FQGTGA. There are 13 residues in the CDR3. J lost 4 bases, V lost 5 bases, and 3 bases had no gene match.

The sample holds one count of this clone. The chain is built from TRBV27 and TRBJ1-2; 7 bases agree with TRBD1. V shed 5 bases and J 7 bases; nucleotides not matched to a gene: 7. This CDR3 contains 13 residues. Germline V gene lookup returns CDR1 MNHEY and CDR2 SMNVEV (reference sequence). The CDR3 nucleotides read TGTGCCAGCAGTGCCAGAGGGGGCGGTGGCTACACCTTC. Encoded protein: CASSARGGGGYTF.

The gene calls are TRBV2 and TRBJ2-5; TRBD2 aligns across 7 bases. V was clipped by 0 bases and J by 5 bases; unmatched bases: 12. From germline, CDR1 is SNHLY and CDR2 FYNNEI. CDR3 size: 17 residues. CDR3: CASSEALLGRALETQYF. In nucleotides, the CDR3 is TGTGCCAGCAGTGAAGCTCTTCTTGGGAGGGCATTGGAGACCCAGTACTTC.

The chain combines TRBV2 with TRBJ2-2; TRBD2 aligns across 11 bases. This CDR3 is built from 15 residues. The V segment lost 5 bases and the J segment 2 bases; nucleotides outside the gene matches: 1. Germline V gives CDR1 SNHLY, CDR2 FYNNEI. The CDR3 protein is CASSTSGGNTGELFF. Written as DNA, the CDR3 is TGTGCCAGCAGTACTAGCGGGGGAAACACCGGGGAGCTGTTTTTT.